This T cell receptor (beta chain) comes out of a study of blood T cell repertoires in COVID-19. Sequenced by immunoSEQ multiplex PCR; TCRdb stores in-frame clones only, minus some. The repertoire includes roughly 250,000 clones, roughly 80% of them detected once, and 4% to 5.5% sits in the top ten. The V end was cut by 1 base, the J end by 4 bases, with 10 bases between. CDR1 and CDR2 (germline): LGHDT, YNNKEL (reference sequence). This CDR3 comprises 14 residues. The rearrangement joins TRBV3-1 (or the pseudogene TRBV3-2) to TRBJ1-2, with a weak D call TRBD1 (5 bases). The sample was peripheral blood. The source of this sequence is a man between 45 and 60 years old with active or convalescent COVID-19. As DNA, the CDR3 is TGTGCCAGCAGCCAAGTATTAGACAGCTATGGCTACACCTTC. It is translated as CASSQVLDSYGYTF.